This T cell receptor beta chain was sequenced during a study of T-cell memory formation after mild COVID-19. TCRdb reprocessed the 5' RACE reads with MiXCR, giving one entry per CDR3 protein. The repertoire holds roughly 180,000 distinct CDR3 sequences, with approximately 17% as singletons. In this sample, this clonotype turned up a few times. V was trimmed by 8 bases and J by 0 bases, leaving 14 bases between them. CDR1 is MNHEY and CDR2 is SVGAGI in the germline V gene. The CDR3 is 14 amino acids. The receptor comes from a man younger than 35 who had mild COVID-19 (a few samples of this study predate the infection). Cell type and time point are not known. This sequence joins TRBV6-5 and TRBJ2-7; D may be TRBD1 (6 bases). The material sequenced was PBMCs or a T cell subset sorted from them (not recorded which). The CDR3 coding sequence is TGTGCCAGCTTTGCCCGGGACAACTCCTACGAGCAGTACTTC. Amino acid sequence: CASFARDNSYEQYF.